This T cell receptor beta chain comes out of a study of T cell responses to AZD1222 COVID-19 vaccine. TCRdb's table, derived via immunoSEQ multiplex PCR, lists solely in-frame clones and lacks some. This table holds approximately 150,000 clones, around 93% found once. Germline loops: CDR1 SGHTA, CDR2 FQGTGA. With V trimmed by 0 bases and J by 8 bases, 9 bases remained unmatched. The CDR3 contains 17 residues. The rearrangement links TRBV7-3 to TRBJ2-1, with TRBD2 matching 11 bases. The sequencing here drew on peripheral blood, taken on day 0 of AZD1222 vaccination. This TCR was sampled from an adult in good health. CDR3 region: CASSLTGYSGREDEQFF. For the CDR3, the DNA is TGTGCCAGCAGCTTAACGGGGTATAGCGGGAGGGAAGATGAGCAGTTCTTC.